Included here is one TCR beta chain sequence, with context. The data belong to a study of blood T cell repertoires in COVID-19. Study-level background: COVID-19 samples from acute and convalescent phases originated in the United States, Italy and Spain.

The CDR3 runs to 16 residues. Germline CDR1 reads MDHEN; CDR2 reads SYDVKM. The ends were cut back, 5 bases at V and 2 bases at J, with 18 bases in the middle. TCRdb's copy holds only in-frame clones and misses some; the assay was immunoSEQ multiplex PCR. The sample records approximately 89,000 clones, 85% to 90% being singletons. The sample consisted of peripheral blood. This sequence joins TRBV28 and TRBJ1-2; D is perhaps TRBD1 (5 bases). This TCR came from an older woman with acute or convalescent COVID-19. The CDR3 DNA reads as TGTGCCAGCAGTCCCTCCCCAGGGCTCCCCAACTATGGCTACACCTTC. Translation gives CASSPSPGLPNYGYTF.